This T cell receptor beta chain is from a study of T cell clonotyping in hematopoietic cell transplantation. Method: immunoSEQ multiplex PCR; TCRdb's copy keeps in-frame clones and lacks some. This table has some 9,300 clones, approximately 55% appearing once. About this clone: Its antigen is still unknown.

The study, taken as a whole, reports: Pathologically expanded recipient clonotypes increased progressively from day 30 to day 180 as diversity fell.

The source material was peripheral blood mononuclear cells, sampled 100 days after allogeneic stem cell transplant. The source is a female patient aged 45-65 years who had an allogeneic stem cell transplant from an unrelated donor, so the T cells may come from the graft donor. Some clones in this sample may be carry-over from other donors' samples.

The CDR3 DNA follows: TGTGCCAGCAGACTTGACAGGGACTACGAGCAGTACTTC. It codes for CASRLDRDYEQYF. The chain employs TRBV2 and TRBJ2-7; the match to TRBD1 covers 7 bases. Germline V gene data show CDR1 as SNHLY and CDR2 as FYNNEI. Losses at the gene ends were 6 bases for V and 3 bases for J; bases not matched to a gene: 5. This CDR3 has 13 residues.